This T cell receptor (beta chain) was captured by sequencing in a study of regulatory T cells in long-lasting Graves disease. The time point was: newly diagnosed GD, antithyroid drugs for less than 3 months. The TCR library was prepared using RNA isolated from PBMCs. Patients of an endocrinology department in Xi'an, China, were included. Library construction for TCR beta used iRepertoire HTBI primers and Arm-PCR of CDR3 regions. In TCRdb, the multiplex PCR reads were re-called with MiXCR into one record per CDR3 protein. In the table there are 450,000 to 500,000 distinct CDR3 sequences, roughly 16% of which are singletons. The CDR3 sequence is 15 residues long. V lost 3 bases and J lost 4; bases outside the gene matches: 4. CDR1 and CDR2 (germline): LGHDT, YNNKEL (reference sequence). Ten or more counts support this clonotype. The sample also formed part of further work on T cells in Graves' hyperthyroidism and ophthalmopathy.

The chain links TRBV3-1 to TRBJ2-3, with TRBD2 identical over 10 bases. Sequences were derived from peripheral blood mononuclear cells (PBMCs), sampled at new diagnosis, from a patient treated with antithyroid drugs. The receptor's source is a man aged 35-49 years with Graves disease. CDR3 in DNA: TGTGCCAGCAGCCATCTAGCGGGAGATCCAGATACGCAGTATTTT. Protein sequence: CASSHLAGDPDTQYF.